Listed here is a single T cell receptor beta chain. This sample is part of a study of stem cell transplantation in POMP-related autoinflammatory disease. The wider study: The study hypothesized thymoproteasome defects skew the TRB repertoire via impaired CD8+ selection.

Only in-frame clones appear in the TCRdb table, and some are missing; sequencing was by immunoSEQ multiplex PCR. The table records some 69,000 clones, around 90% of them present only once. The germline gives CDR1 SGHRS, CDR2 YFSETQ. V lost 5 bases and J lost 0, with 21 bases in between. There are 19 residues in the CDR3. Here the sequenced sample was CD4+ T cells from PBMCs, taken after stem cell transplantation. The V and J genes are TRBV5-1 and TRBJ2-6, with a weak D call TRBD1 (6 bases). The TCR was taken from a human patient with POMP-related autoinflammation and immune dysregulation (PRAID). The T cells may come from the graft donor. The CDR3: CASSYFGVTGSSGANVLTF. The CDR3 DNA follows: TGCGCCAGCAGTTATTTCGGGGTCACAGGGAGCTCTGGGGCCAACGTCCTGACTTTC.